This TCR beta chain originates from a study of shared clonotypes between healthy human individuals. As to this clone: The same CDR3 can be traced to other DNA sequences in this sample.

CD45RO-negative, CCR7-positively selected cells formed the naive CD8 fraction, excluding terminally differentiated effector memory CD45RA+ cells. Germline V gene lookup returns CDR1 MNHEY and CDR2 SMNVEV (reference sequence). The CDR3 is 15 residues long. V dropped 0 bases and J dropped 1; count of bases not matched to a gene: 1. This table comes from immunoSEQ multiplex PCR, and its TCRdb copy is limited to in-frame clones, with some not included. The data contain about 700,000 clones, just over 90% of them singletons. Material: naive CD8+ T cells sorted from blood. This TCR derives from a man between 25 and 39 years old in good health. The genes are TRBV27 and TRBJ2-7; 9 bases line up with TRBD1. CDR3 DNA: TGTGCCAGCAGTTTATCAGGACAGGGGTCCTACGAGCAGTACTTC. It codes for CASSLSGQGSYEQYF.